A selection of T cell receptor beta chains follows, all from one sample in a study of blood T cell repertoires in COVID-19. Profiled with immunoSEQ multiplex PCR; TCRdb holds only in-frame clones, not every one. The table lists 250,000 or so clones, more than 80% of them singletons. Sequencing input: PBMCs or T cells enriched from blood (not recorded which). All receptors derive from a woman between 25 and 40 years old with acute COVID-19. CDR3s include the opening cysteine and the closing phenylalanine or tryptophan. The D gene is left open where the match is weak. Expanded clones are given a class, and other clones once, few, many or no size at all.

cdr3_aa cdr3_nt clone_size j_call d_call v_call
CASSQRDSDEQYF TGCGCCAGCAGCCAACGGGACTCCGACGAGCAGTACTTC - TRBJ2-7 - TRBV4-1
CASSGPGQGAQSEETGELFF TGTGCCAGCAGCGGACCGGGACAGGGGGCGCAGTCTGAGGAAACCGGGGAGCTGTTTTTT - TRBJ2-2 TRBD1 TRBV5-4
CASLRLSTEAFF TGTGCCAGCCTCAGGTTGAGCACTGAAGCTTTCTTT - TRBJ1-1 - TRBV28
CASSVGGGPPYEQYF TGTGCCAGCAGCGTAGGTGGGGGCCCACCCTACGAGCAGTACTTC - TRBJ2-7 - TRBV9
CSVVDSRAGQHEQFF TGCAGCGTTGTGGACAGTCGCGCAGGCCAGCATGAGCAGTTCTTC - TRBJ2-1 - TRBV29-1
CASSQGASGGLGEQFF TGTGCCAGCAGCCAGGGGGCTAGCGGAGGTCTCGGTGAGCAGTTCTTC - TRBJ2-1 - TRBV4-2
CASSQDSERQVERTGELFF TGCGCCAGCAGCCAAGATAGCGAGCGACAGGTTGAGCGCACCGGGGAGCTGTTTTTT - TRBJ2-2 - TRBV4-1
CASSVSWGLGTDTQYF TGTGCCAGCAGCGTGAGTTGGGGCCTTGGCACAGATACGCAGTATTTT - TRBJ2-3 - TRBV9
CASSFVTSGTGELFF TGTGCCAGCAGCTTTGTGACTAGCGGCACCGGGGAGCTGTTTTTT - TRBJ2-2 TRBD2 TRBV7-2
CASRTTYGRSYSNQPQHF TGTGCCAGCAGGACTACCTACGGACGGTCATATAGCAATCAGCCCCAGCATTTT - TRBJ1-5 - TRBV28
CARGQFYGYTF TGTGCCAGGGGACAGTTTTATGGCTACACCTTC - TRBJ1-2 TRBD1 TRBV2
CASSLARTGGYEQYF TGCGCCAGCAGCCTCGCTAGGACAGGGGGGTACGAGCAGTACTTC - TRBJ2-7 TRBD1 TRBV4-3
CASSSEGALGYGYTF TGTGCCAGCAGTTCGGAAGGGGCTCTAGGGTATGGCTACACCTTC - TRBJ1-2 - TRBV27
CASSLGGGYGYTF TGTGCCAGCAGTTTAGGGGGAGGCTATGGCTACACCTTC - TRBJ1-2 - TRBV28
CASSSRTGHDTQYF TGTGCCAGCAGTTCTCGGACAGGGCATGATACGCAGTATTTT - TRBJ2-3 TRBD1 TRBV25-1
CASSLVYQGANYGYTF TGTGCCAGCAGCTTAGTCTATCAGGGGGCTAACTATGGCTACACCTTC - TRBJ1-2 TRBD1 TRBV7-2
CASSGVGTSAYEQYF TGTGCCAGCAGTGGGGTGGGGACTAGCGCCTACGAGCAGTACTTC - TRBJ2-7 TRBD2 TRBV27
CASSEQGVQTQHF TGTGCCAGCAGTGAACAGGGGGTTCAGACCCAGCATTTT once TRBJ1-5 TRBD1 TRBV2
CASSATTGGELFF TGCGCCAGCAGTGCTACGACGGGCGGGGAGCTGTTTTTT - TRBJ2-2 - TRBV10-1
CASGGLARETQYF TGTGCCAGCGGGGGACTAGCTAGGGAGACCCAGTACTTC - TRBJ2-5 TRBD2 TRBV14
CATSRQGALTEAFF TGTGCCACTTCTCGACAGGGGGCACTCACTGAAGCTTTCTTT - TRBJ1-1 TRBD1 TRBV15
CASSRGQGTYTGELFF TGTGCCAGCAGCCGCGGACAGGGGACTTACACCGGGGAGCTGTTTTTT - TRBJ2-2 TRBD1 TRBV6-6
CASSPPGHHGYTF TGTGCCAGTAGCCCGCCGGGACACCATGGCTACACCTTC - TRBJ1-2 - TRBV19
CASSLGQLGRGTEQFF TGTGCCAGCAGCCTGGGACAGTTGGGTAGAGGTACTGAGCAGTTCTTC - TRBJ2-1 TRBD1 TRBV7-3
CASSLDRGEQYF TGTGCCAGCAGCTTAGACAGGGGGGAGCAGTACTTC - TRBJ2-7 TRBD1 TRBV11-2
CASITLLSSYNEQFF TGTGCCAGCATAACCCTGCTGAGCTCCTACAATGAGCAGTTCTTC - TRBJ2-1 - TRBV2
CASSPHRGGSYEQYF TGTGCCAGCAGTCCCCATAGGGGGGGGTCCTACGAGCAGTACTTC - TRBJ2-7 - TRBV27
CASSPGRGGWLGTEAFF TGTGCCAGCAGTCCCGGGAGAGGGGGCTGGTTGGGCACTGAAGCTTTCTTT - TRBJ1-1 TRBD1 TRBV25-1
CASSLAPRHMSNQPQHF TGTGCCAGCAGCTTGGCCCCCAGGCATATGAGCAATCAGCCCCAGCATTTT - TRBJ1-5 - TRBV5-5
CASGPTPSYEQYF TGTGCCAGCGGCCCGACACCCTCCTACGAGCAGTACTTC - TRBJ2-7 - TRBV12-3/TRBV12-4
CASSLTPGQDSGANVLTF TGCGCCAGCAGCTTAACTCCGGGACAAGACTCTGGGGCCAACGTCCTGACTTTC - TRBJ2-6 - TRBV5-1
CASSLVRTPHNYEQYF TGTGCCAGCAGCTTAGTTCGGACACCGCACAACTACGAGCAGTACTTC - TRBJ2-7 - TRBV7-6
CASSLLTSEAFF TGTGCCAGCAGTTTATTGACATCCGAAGCTTTCTTT - TRBJ1-1 - TRBV28
CASLPTTVSYEQYF TGTGCCAGCCTCCCAACGACAGTCTCCTACGAGCAGTACTTC - TRBJ2-7 - TRBV6-5
CASSRGAGGFIANEKLFF TGTGCCAGCAGCCGTGGGGCAGGGGGTTTTATAGCTAATGAAAAACTGTTTTTT - TRBJ1-4 TRBD1 TRBV4-2
CASSLSSGSYEQFF TGCGCCAGCAGCTTGTCTAGCGGGAGTTATGAGCAGTTCTTC - TRBJ2-1 TRBD2 TRBV5-1
CASSPPLANNEQFF TGTGCCAGCTCACCTCCACTAGCGAACAATGAGCAGTTCTTC - TRBJ2-1 TRBD2 TRBV18
CASVSWEGLYEQYF TGTGCCAGTGTATCCTGGGAGGGACTGTACGAGCAGTACTTC - TRBJ2-7 TRBD2 TRBV28
CASSPGDTQRYEQYF TGTGCCAGCTCACCCGGGGACACCCAGCGCTACGAGCAGTACTTC - TRBJ2-7 - TRBV18
CASTKTGELFF TGTGCCAGCACTAAAACCGGGGAGCTGTTTTTT - TRBJ2-2 - TRBV27
CASSMEASLATDTQYF TGTGCCAGTAGTATGGAAGCTTCACTAGCCACAGATACGCAGTATTTT - TRBJ2-3 - TRBV19
CASSPGTSVYNEQFF TGTGCCAGCAGCCCCGGGACTAGCGTTTACAATGAGCAGTTCTTC - TRBJ2-1 TRBD2 TRBV5-6
CASVRGTYEQYF TGTGCCAGCGTACGGGGGACCTACGAGCAGTACTTC - TRBJ2-7 - TRBV28
CASRSTTLTRDEQFF TGCGCCAGCAGGAGTACGACACTGACTAGGGATGAGCAGTTCTTC - TRBJ2-1 - TRBV4-1
CAWRDWDRGPNQPQHF TGTGCCTGGAGAGACTGGGACAGGGGGCCTAATCAGCCCCAGCATTTT - TRBJ1-5 TRBD1 TRBV30
CASSDWGSQGNYEQYF TGTGCCAGCAGCGACTGGGGGAGCCAGGGGAACTACGAGCAGTACTTC - TRBJ2-7 - TRBV5-5
CASSRQEDTEAFF TGTGCCAGCAGCAGACAAGAAGACACTGAAGCTTTCTTT once TRBJ1-1 - TRBV5-4
CASRIQGTPEQFF TGTGCCAGCAGAATACAGGGAACTCCTGAGCAGTTCTTC - TRBJ2-1 - TRBV12-3/TRBV12-4
CASSPSGTDTQYF TGTGCCAGCAGTCCTAGCGGCACAGATACGCAGTATTTT - TRBJ2-3 - TRBV5-5
CASSPWEGTDIQYF TGTGCCAGCAGCCCCTGGGAGGGGACGGACATTCAGTACTTC - TRBJ2-4 TRBD2 TRBV7-9
CASSLEGGAETQYF TGCGCCAGCAGCTTGGAAGGGGGCGCGGAGACCCAGTACTTC - TRBJ2-5 TRBD1 TRBV5-1
CASSSSVGGGSYNEQFF TGTGCCAGCAGTTCGTCGGTAGGGGGGGGCTCCTACAATGAGCAGTTCTTC - TRBJ2-1 - TRBV28
CASSLFGGQGSYEQYF TGTGCCAGCAGCTTGTTTGGAGGGCAGGGATCCTACGAGCAGTACTTC - TRBJ2-7 - TRBV5-5